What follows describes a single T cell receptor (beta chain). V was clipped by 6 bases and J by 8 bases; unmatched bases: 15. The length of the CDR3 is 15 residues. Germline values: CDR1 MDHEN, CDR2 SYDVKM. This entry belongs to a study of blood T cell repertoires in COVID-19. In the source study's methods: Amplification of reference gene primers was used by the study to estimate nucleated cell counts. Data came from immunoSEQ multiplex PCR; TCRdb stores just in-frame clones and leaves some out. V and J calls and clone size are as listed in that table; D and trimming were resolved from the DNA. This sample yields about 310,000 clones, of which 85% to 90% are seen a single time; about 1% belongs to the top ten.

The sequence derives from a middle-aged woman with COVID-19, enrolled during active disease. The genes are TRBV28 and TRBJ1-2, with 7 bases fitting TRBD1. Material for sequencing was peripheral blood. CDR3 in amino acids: CASSRTGPGRWGYTF. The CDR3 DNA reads TGTGCCAGCAGCCGGACAGGACCGGGGCGGTGGGGCTACACCTTC.